This T cell receptor beta chain comes out of a study of tumor-infiltrating lymphocytes in primary liver carcinoma (dated by TCRdb to 2015 to 2018). Broadly, across the study: Between late 2015 and early 2016, roughly five patients in China with histopathologically diagnosed primary liver carcinoma had surgical resection. Repertoires from technical replicates were highly reproducible, with mean shared-clone rates roughly 0.87 and correlation coefficients above 0.95. The five patients had tumors staged T1-T3 N0M0, with maximum diameters ranging from about 4.2 to 10 cm. For each liver tumor, the study sampled five regions along with adjacent normal tissue and blood, and applied TCRbeta repertoire sequencing, expression microarrays and whole-exome sequencing. Of the five patients (three men and two women, aged 30 to 69 years), four had hepatocellular carcinoma and one had combined HCC and intrahepatic cholangiocarcinoma. A total of roughly 35 specimens from 5 patients went through TCRbeta repertoire sequencing, namely 25 tumor regions, 5 adjacent noncancerous liver tissues and 5 peripheral blood samples. Each sample produced roughly 3.65 to 7.5 million productive TCRbeta reads, and read depth showed no significant difference between tissue types.

General conclusions and limits of the study: Only the TCR beta chain was sequenced, so true repertoire diversity is likely underestimated because unpaired alpha chains were not captured. Since the samples were bulk and unsorted, there was no way to compare CD4+ and CD8+ T cell repertoires. Pairs of tumor regions showed greater repertoire overlap (mean roughly 36%) than tumor-adjacent pairs (roughly 17%) or tumor-blood pairs (roughly 15%), which is consistent with antigen-driven expansion. With just a few patients in the study, the authors point out that the findings should be validated in a larger study. Compared with blood, tumors had a significantly larger share of the repertoire taken up by the top 250 clones (p = 0.039).

Starting from about 500 ng total RNA, TCRbeta-specific cDNA was produced by reverse transcription with a constant-region primer and ProtoScript II reverse transcriptase. The TCRbeta libraries were prepared through three rounds of nested multiplex PCR following a slightly modified ARM-PCR procedure. Each of the first two PCR rounds ran for 10 cycles and used multiplex TRBV1-TRBV30 forward primers together with a Cbeta reverse primer. Sample barcodes and Illumina adapters were attached in a final 25-cycle PCR using Deep VentR polymerase. Before sequencing, amplicons of 200-500 bp were purified from gel using a QIAquick gel extraction kit. The TCRbeta amplicons were sequenced with 250-bp paired-end reads on an Illumina HiSeq 2500. Concerning the study's data processing: Quality trimming of reads was performed with Trimmomatic v0.33, and paired reads were merged with FLASH v1.2.11 so that full CDR3 sequences could be recovered. V, D and J germline segments were assigned to the rearranged TCRbeta sequences using MiGEC v1.2.1b. Clonotype statistics, along with Shannon-Wiener diversity indices, were calculated using VDJtools v1.0.0. To cut down on sampling bias, every analysis after diversity analysis relied on just the 250 most abundant clonotypes from each sample. TCRdb cleaned the public reads at Q25 with fastp, built clones with MiXCR and kept in-frame beta chains. Identical CDR3 protein sequences are pooled into one entry, listed with their most common genes and DNA. V and J calls and clone size were set by TCRdb, not the authors. Recorded for this sample are 150,000 to 200,000 distinct CDR3 sequences; approximately 60% of them occurred a single time. The ten largest account for 65% to 80% of the sample.

This clonotype occurred a few times. Its antigen is still unknown. The input lacks base qualities; no much larger clone sits a single base away. Blood RNA was extracted from unsorted whole blood with TRIzol reagent; germline DNA came from the DNeasy Blood & Tissue kit. At the time of sampling, the patients were treatment-naive and had chronic HBV infection. Roughly 3.9 milliliters of peripheral blood were collected into K2EDTA tubes before surgery. Reading from cysteine to phenylalanine, the CDR3 counts 16 amino acids. Kept here is only the CDR3 DNA, which spans 48 bases and is read in frame from base 1. The germline V gene (reference sequence) sets CDR1 to SGHKS and CDR2 to YYEKEE. Between the V and J ends, shortened by 0 bases and 0 bases respectively, the junction contains 13 bases.

The sample taken for sequencing was peripheral blood. The source of this sequence is a man aged 40-49 years with primary liver carcinoma and hepatitis B virus infection. Recombination linked TRBV5-5 to TRBJ2-7; the D gene cannot be named for sure. This receptor has the CDR3 CASSLALRLNSYEQYF. The bases read TGTGCCAGCAGCTTGGCCCTTCGGTTAAACTCCTACGAGCAGTACTTC.